This TCR beta chain came from a study of blood T cell repertoires in COVID-19 (dated by TCRdb to 2019 to 2021). For the study in its entirety: Collaborator samples came from the United States, Italy and Spain and covered acute and convalescent phases of COVID-19. A freely available public database, intended as a resource for researchers studying the immune response to SARS-CoV-2, is where the repertoires were released. The samples were drawn from two sources: the first 160 participants of the ongoing ImmuneRACE study, and approximately 1,300 subjects contributed by 6 global collaborators. Where available, HLA class I and class II types were obtained from metadata supplied by the sample provider rather than from assay-based typing. Nearly every sample came with metadata listing a de-identified subject ID, COVID-19 status, age in years and sex. The material from the prospective study consisted of cDNA or gDNA derived from T cells, B-cell-depleted T cells, or PBMCs. The dataset comprised deeply sampled blood TCRbeta repertoires from subjects exposed to, actively infected with, or recovered from COVID-19. Broad study findings and their caveats: How much clinical and demographic metadata was included differed by source and by participant, and the metadata was provided uncurated.

The immunoSEQ Assay, a bias-controlled multiplex PCR, was used to amplify TCRbeta CDR3 regions from genomic DNA. The original pipeline was this. Nucleated cell counts per sample were estimated from amplification of reference gene primers within the assay. Sequence reads were collapsed and filtered to measure the absolute abundance of every unique TCRbeta CDR3 rearrangement. Productive Simpson clonality was computed per sample as the square root of Simpson's diversity index over productive rearrangements. TCRdb re-hosts the immuneACCESS table, in-frame sequences only. Its copies lack some clones; in the studies checked, an unresolved V gene accounts for under half of them, and the cause for the rest is not known. V, J and clone size are those of that table, while D and trimming were read from the DNA. This sample lists about 250,000 clones; around nine tenths were detected once. Around 1.6% of the sample rests with the top ten.

On this clone itself: There is no known antigen for this receptor. Base qualities are not provided; no much larger clone lies one nucleotide away.

Cut back by 6 bases and 0 bases, the V and J ends lie 12 bases apart. The germline V gene yields SGHRS for CDR1 and YFSETQ for CDR2. From the cysteine up to the phenylalanine, the CDR3 has a length of 15 residues. The only DNA kept is the CDR3, 45 bases in frame from the first base. A second Seattle source provided samples from volunteer blood donors who had recovered from COVID-19. Collaborating institutions collected whole blood in K2EDTA tubes following their own protocols. For TCRbeta analysis, collaborator samples were shipped as frozen whole blood, as isolated PBMCs, or as DNA extracted from either sample type.

The sequencing sample was made of peripheral blood. This clonotype was sampled from a woman in her sixties or seventies who had recovered from COVID-19. The chain is made from TRBV5-1 and TRBJ2-2; possibly the D gene is TRBD2, per 6 matching bases. The CDR3 region: CASTPGGANTGELFF. The bases are TGCGCCAGCACCCCCGGCGGGGCGAACACCGGGGAGCTGTTTTTT.